The 9 T cell receptor beta chains below come from one sample, sequenced in a study of blood T cell repertoires in COVID-19. Generated by immunoSEQ multiplex PCR, the TCRdb table keeps only in-frame clones and is missing some. The data contain 90,000 to 130,000 clones, around 83% of them singletons. The material sequenced was peripheral blood. The source is a man aged 40-49 years with acute or convalescent COVID-19.

This clone was found once. The CDR3 loop reads CASSESYGGPTDTQYF. The CDR3 DNA reads TGTGCCAGCAGTGAGAGCTACGGGGGACCCACAGATACGCAGTATTTT. The gene calls are TRBV6-2 or TRBV6-3 and TRBJ2-3; D possibly corresponds to TRBD2 (6 bases). The V end lost 5 bases, the J end lost 2 bases, and 17 bases lay between the germline ends. CDR1 and CDR2 from the germline V gene are MNHEY and SVGEGT. The length of the CDR3 is 16 residues.

V and J are TRBV18 and TRBJ2-5; 8 bases map to TRBD2. The junction had 6 bases not matched to a gene; V was cut back by 3 bases and J by 3 bases. Germline CDR1 reads KGHSH; CDR2 reads LQKENI. This CDR3 contains 15 residues. The CDR3 here is CASSPGLAGEETQYF. Here the CDR3 DNA reads TGTGCCAGCTCACCGGGGCTAGCGGGCGAAGAGACCCAGTACTTC. The full variable domain, completed using reference TRBV18 and TRBJ2-5, is NAGVMQNPRHLVRRRGQEARLRCSPMKGHSHVYWYRQLPEEGLKFMVYLQKENIIDESGMPKERFSAEFPKEGPSILRIQQVVRGDSAAYFCASSPGLAGEETQYFGPGTRLLVL.

The V gene is TRBV6-6, the J gene TRBJ2-5; 7 bases line up with TRBD2. The CDR3 length is 14 residues. Germline values: CDR1 MNHNY, CDR2 SVGAGI (reference sequence). J was trimmed by 4 bases and V by 5 bases; bases with no gene match: 7. DNA for the CDR3: TGTGCCAGCAGTACGGGGTCTAGCGGAGAGACCCAGTACTTC. It codes for CASSTGSSGETQYF.

The J gene is TRBJ2-7, the V gene TRBV5-5, with no clear D. There are 13 residues in the CDR3. Germline CDR1 SGHKS, CDR2 YYEKEE (reference sequence). V lost 1 base, J lost 3 bases, and 8 bases lay in between. CDR3 DNA sequence: TGTGCCAGCAGCTTGCGGCAGGACTACGAGCAGTACTTC. It specifies CASSLRQDYEQYF. Full variable domain (remainder filled in from reference TRBV5-5 and TRBJ2-7): DAGVTQSPTHLIKTRGQQVTLRCSPISGHKSVSWYQQVLGQGPQFIFQYYEKEERGRGNFPDRFSARQFPNYSSELNVNALLLGDSALYLCASSLRQDYEQYFGPGTRLTVT.

The chain combines TRBV7-6 with TRBJ2-2, with 8 bases lining up with TRBD2. The CDR3 is made up of 16 amino acids. J lost 2 bases, V lost 7 bases, and 9 bases had no gene match. Germline CDR1 reads SGHVS; CDR2 reads FNYEAQ. The CDR3 DNA reads as TGTGCCAGCATGAGCGGTAGCGGGGCTAACACCGGGGAGCTGTTTTTT. Amino acids: CASMSGSGANTGELFF.

The rearrangement joins TRBV25-1 to TRBJ1-4; 8 positions agree with TRBD1. V trimming: 8 bases; J trimming: 8 bases; junction bases outside the gene matches: 7. The CDR3 spans 13 residues. Germline CDR1 MGHDK, CDR2 SYGVNS. The CDR3 here is CASGGAGGEKLFF. CDR3 DNA sequence: TGTGCCAGCGGGGGGGCAGGGGGCGAAAAACTGTTTTTT.

CDR3 residues: CASSPWGTAENEQFF. For the CDR3, the DNA is TGTGCCAGCAGCCCGTGGGGTACAGCGGAGAATGAGCAGTTCTTC. The rearrangement links TRBV3-1 (or the pseudogene TRBV3-2) to TRBJ2-1, with D perhaps matching TRBD2 (5 bases). The germline CDR1 and CDR2 sequences are LGHDT and YNNKEL (reference sequence). V lost 4 bases to trimming and J lost 7 bases, with 17 bases between them. The CDR3 runs to 15 residues.

The V gene is TRBV10-3, the J gene TRBJ2-5; D ambiguous. CDR3 length: 13 amino acids. Trimming removed 4 bases from V and 1 base from J, with 7 bases in between. Germline V gene data show CDR1 as ENHRY and CDR2 as SYGVKD. Here the CDR3 reads CAISGQVQETQYF. CDR3 sequence (DNA): TGTGCCATCAGTGGTCAGGTCCAAGAGACCCAGTACTTC.

The chain combines TRBV11-2 with TRBJ2-5; D not certain. This CDR3 is built from 11 residues. V was cut by 4 bases and J by 5 bases, with 5 bases left in between. Looked up from germline, CDR1 is SGHAT and CDR2 is FQNNGV. CDR3 nucleotides: TGTGCCAGCAGCTCTTCGGAGACCCAGTACTTC. It encodes CASSSSETQYF.